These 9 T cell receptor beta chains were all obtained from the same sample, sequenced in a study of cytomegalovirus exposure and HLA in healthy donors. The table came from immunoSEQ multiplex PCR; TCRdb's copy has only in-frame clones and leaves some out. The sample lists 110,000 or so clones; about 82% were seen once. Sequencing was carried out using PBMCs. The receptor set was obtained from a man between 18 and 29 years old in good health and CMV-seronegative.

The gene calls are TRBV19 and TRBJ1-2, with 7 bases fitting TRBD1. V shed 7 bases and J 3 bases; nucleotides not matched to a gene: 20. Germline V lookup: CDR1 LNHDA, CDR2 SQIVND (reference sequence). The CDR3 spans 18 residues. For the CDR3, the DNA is TGTGCCAGTACCCCTCGTCTTCAGGGGGGAGGTTGGGACTATGGCTACACCTTC. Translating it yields CASTPRLQGGGWDYGYTF.

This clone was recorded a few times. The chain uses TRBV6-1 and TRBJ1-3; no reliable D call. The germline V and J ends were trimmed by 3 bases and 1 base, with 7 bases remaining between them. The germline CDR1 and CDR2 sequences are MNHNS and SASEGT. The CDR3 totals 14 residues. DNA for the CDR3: TGTGCCAGCAGTGATGGAGCGTCTGGAAACACCATATATTTT. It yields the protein CASSDGASGNTIYF.

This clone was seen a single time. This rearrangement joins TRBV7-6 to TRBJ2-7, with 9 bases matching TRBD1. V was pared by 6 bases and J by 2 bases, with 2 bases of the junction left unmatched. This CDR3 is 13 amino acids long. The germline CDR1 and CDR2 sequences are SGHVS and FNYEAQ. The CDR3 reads CASSGTGTYEQYF. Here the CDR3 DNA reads TGTGCCAGCAGTGGGACAGGGACCTACGAGCAGTACTTC.

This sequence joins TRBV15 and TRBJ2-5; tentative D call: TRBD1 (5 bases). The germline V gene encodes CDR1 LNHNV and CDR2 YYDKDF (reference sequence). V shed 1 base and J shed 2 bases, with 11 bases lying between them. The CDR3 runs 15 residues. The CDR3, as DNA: TGTGCCACCAGCAGAGTTAGGGGCGATCAAGAGACCCAGTACTTC. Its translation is CATSRVRGDQETQYF.

CDR3 DNA: TGCGCCAGCAGCCCCCTAGGCGGGGGGGCGCATGAGCAGTTCTTC. It yields the protein CASSPLGGGAHEQFF. The J gene is TRBJ2-1, the V gene TRBV5-1, with TRBD2 matching over 9 bases. Germline assignment: CDR1 SGHRS and CDR2 YFSETQ. J was trimmed by 8 bases and V by 4 bases; bases with no gene match: 10. CDR3 length equals 15 residues. Full variable domain (missing parts from reference TRBV5-1 and TRBJ2-1): KAGVTQTPRYLIKTRGQQVTLSCSPISGHRSVSWYQQTPGQGLQFLFEYFSETQRNKGNFPGRFSGRQFSNSRSEMNVSTLELGDSALYLCASSPLGGGAHEQFFGPGTRLTVL.

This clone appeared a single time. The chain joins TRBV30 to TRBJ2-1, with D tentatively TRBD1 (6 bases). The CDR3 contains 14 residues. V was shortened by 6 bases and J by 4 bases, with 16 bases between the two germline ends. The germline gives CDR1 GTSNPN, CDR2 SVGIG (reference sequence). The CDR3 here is CACTEGVVYNEQFF. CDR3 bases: TGTGCCTGCACTGAGGGGGTAGTATACAATGAGCAGTTCTTC.

CDR3 DNA sequence: TGCGCCAGCAGTATGACGGGGGATCGGGAGCAGTACTTC. This sequence encodes CASSMTGDREQYF. The J gene is TRBJ2-7, the V gene TRBV5-1; the D gene is possibly TRBD2 (6 bases). Germline lookup yields CDR1 SGHRS and CDR2 YFSETQ. V gave up 5 bases and J gave up 7 bases, with 16 bases separating them. This CDR3 is 13 amino acids long.

The CDR3 DNA reads TGCGCCAGCAGCTCGCAAGTAGCGGGGGGGCAGGTCGAGCAGTTCTTC. This translates into CASSSQVAGGQVEQFF. This rearrangement joins TRBV5-1 to TRBJ2-1; 11 bases fit TRBD2. Germline loops: CDR1 SGHRS, CDR2 YFSETQ. Losses at the gene ends were 3 bases for V and 10 bases for J; bases not matched to a gene: 12. The CDR3 covers 16 residues.

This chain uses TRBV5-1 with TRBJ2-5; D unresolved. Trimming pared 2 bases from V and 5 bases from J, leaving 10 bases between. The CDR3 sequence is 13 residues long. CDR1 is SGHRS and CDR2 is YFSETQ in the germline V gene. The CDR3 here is CASSFQSLETQYF. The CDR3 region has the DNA TGCGCCAGCAGCTTTCAGTCGTTGGAGACCCAGTACTTC.